A single sample gave rise to the 23 T cell receptor beta chains below, sequenced in a study of T cells in Graves' hyperthyroidism and ophthalmopathy. RNA transcripts gave rise to amplified TCR beta CDR3 regions. The HTBI set primed first-round TCR CDR3 RT-PCR. TCRdb itself ran the multiplex PCR reads through MiXCR, one entry per CDR3 protein. The sample shows hundreds of thousands of distinct CDR3 sequences, roughly 40% of them seen only once. What was sequenced was blood. These TCRs come from a young man with Graves' hyperthyroidism.

The chain is built from TRBV7-8 and TRBJ2-7; either TRBD1 or TRBD2 may supply D (5 bases each). Trimming pared 7 bases from V and 2 bases from J, leaving 12 bases between. The CDR3 has 13 residues. CDR1 SGHVS and CDR2 FQNEAQ come from the germline V gene. In DNA, the CDR3 is TGTGCCAGCACCCCGGAGGACACCTACGAGCAGTACTTC. The encoded protein is CASTPEDTYEQYF.

This clonotype appeared a few times. The chain couples TRBV14 to TRBJ2-2; D is perhaps TRBD1 (5 bases). The ends were cut back, 1 base at V and 5 bases at J, with 11 bases in the middle. The CDR3 spans 15 residues. CDR1 and CDR2 (germline): SGHDN, FVKESK. The CDR3: CASSQVQGWTGELFF. The DNA for the CDR3 is TGTGCCAGCAGCCAAGTCCAGGGCTGGACCGGGGAGCTGTTTTTT.

The DNA for the CDR3 is TGCAGTGCTAGGGAGGGGGCTCTGAACACTGAAGCTTTCTTT. The encoded protein is CSAREGALNTEAFF. This chain uses TRBV20-1 with TRBJ1-1, with 7 positions matching TRBD1. Germline trimming cut 3 bases from V and 0 bases from J; bases unmatched to any gene: 4. Per germline, CDR1 DFQATT and CDR2 SNEGSKA (reference sequence). This CDR3 contains 14 residues.

Notes on this clonotype: A much larger clone differs by one base, so this may be a read error. The rearrangement uses TRBV7-2 and TRBJ1-2, with D possibly being TRBD1 (6 bases). Germline lookup yields CDR1 SGHTA and CDR2 FQGNSA. The CDR3 has 11 residues. The CDR3 spells CASSQGNGNTF. In DNA form, the CDR3 reads TGTGCCAGCAGCCAGGGGAATGGCAACACCTTC. Drawing the rest from reference TRBV7-2 and TRBJ1-2, the complete variable domain is GAGVSQSPSNKVTEKGKDVELRCDPISGHTALYWYRQSLGQGLEFLIYFQGNSAPDKSGLPSDRFSAERTGGSVSTLTIQRTQQEDSAVYLCASSQGNGNTFGSGTRLTVV.

This clonotype was seen at least ten times. This chain connects TRBV14 to TRBJ1-2; D is unresolved. The CDR3 is made up of 14 amino acids. Deletions cut 1 base from V and 7 bases from J, with 13 bases between. Germline CDR1 is SGHDN and CDR2 is FVKESK. This CDR3 is CASSQVPLVGGYTF. As DNA, the CDR3 is TGTGCCAGCAGCCAAGTTCCACTGGTGGGTGGCTACACCTTC.

J is TRBJ2-2 and V is TRBV19; the D gene is possibly TRBD2 (5 bases). There are 14 residues in the CDR3. Trimming shortened V by 7 bases and J by 1 base, and 10 bases separated the two germline ends. Germline CDR1 is LNHDA and CDR2 is SQIVND (reference sequence). Here the CDR3 reads CASMWEMNTGELFF. DNA for the CDR3: TGTGCCAGTATGTGGGAGATGAACACCGGGGAGCTGTTTTTT.

Worth noting for this clonotype: A read error is possible here, since a much larger clone lies one base away. This sequence joins TRBV10-3 and TRBJ1-6; 10 positions agree with TRBD1. This CDR3 region has 13 residues. J lost 9 bases, V lost 10 bases, and 6 bases had no gene match. Germline V lookup: CDR1 ENHRY, CDR2 SYGVKD. The CDR3 DNA is TGTGCCAGCGGGACAGGGGCTGGTTCACCCCTCCACTTT. Protein product: CASGTGAGSPLHF.

This clonotype was found many times. The chain links TRBV7-2 to TRBJ1-4; 7 bases map to TRBD1. V was clipped by 6 bases and J by 1 base; unmatched bases: 5. The CDR3 extends over 15 amino acids. Germline assignment: CDR1 SGHTA and CDR2 FQGNSA. The CDR3: CASRSRGGTNEKLFF. DNA for the CDR3: TGTGCCAGCAGGAGCAGGGGGGGAACTAATGAAAAACTGTTTTTT.

The V call is TRBV7-2, the J call TRBJ2-7, with 8 positions matching TRBD1. This CDR3 region has 16 residues. Germline lookup yields CDR1 SGHTA and CDR2 FQGNSA. With 7 bases clipped from V and 4 bases from J, the junction kept 15 bases outside the gene matches. DNA of the CDR3: TGTGCCAGCATCCTCCTGACAGGGGACCTCTTTTACGAGCAGTACTTC. Translated, it gives CASILLTGDLFYEQYF.

The chain joins TRBV20-1 to TRBJ2-7; possibly TRBD2 for D (7 bases). The CDR3 contains 13 residues. Germline V lookup: CDR1 DFQATT, CDR2 SNEGSKA (reference sequence). Trimming pared 5 bases from V and 6 bases from J, leaving 17 bases between. The DNA for the CDR3 is TGCAGTGCTCCCGAGGGGGGGCAGAGCGAGCAGTACTTC. It specifies CSAPEGGQSEQYF.

The rearrangement joins TRBV7-9 to TRBJ2-2; TRBD1 matches at 11 bases. The length of the CDR3 is 16 residues. Germline V gives CDR1 SEHNR, CDR2 FQNEAQ (reference sequence). Unmatched junction bases numbered 8, after V lost 5 bases and J lost 6 bases. The CDR3 is CASSRTGGRWSGELFF. The CDR3 DNA is TGTGCCAGCAGCCGGACAGGGGGCCGGTGGTCCGGGGAGCTGTTTTTT.

This chain joins TRBV7-2 and TRBJ1-1, with TRBD1 matching 7 bases. Germline-derived CDR1 and CDR2 are SGHTA and FQGNSA. V shed 1 base, J shed 0 bases, and the junction held 5 bases outside the gene matches. The CDR3 spans 16 residues. This chain's CDR3 is CASSLGGQILNTEAFF. The DNA for the CDR3 is TGTGCCAGCAGCTTAGGGGGACAGATCCTGAACACTGAAGCTTTCTTT.

This clonotype was detected only a few times. The rearrangement uses TRBV7-9 and TRBJ2-7, with 11 positions matching TRBD1. V trimming: 5 bases; J trimming: 0 bases; junction bases outside the gene matches: 3. CDR1 and CDR2 from the germline V gene are SEHNR and FQNEAQ (reference sequence). This CDR3 has 15 amino acids. This CDR3 reads CASSQGTGGSYEQYF. CDR3 bases: TGTGCCAGCAGCCAGGGGACAGGGGGCTCCTACGAGCAGTACTTC.

This chain joins TRBV7-6 and TRBJ1-1; D is uncertain. Trimming took 5 bases from V and 5 from J, leaving 15 bases between them. CDR3 length equals 14 residues. Germline V gene data show CDR1 as SGHVS and CDR2 as FNYEAQ. CDR3 loop: CASSALSVGTEAFF. The CDR3 bases are TGTGCCAGCAGCGCCTTGTCTGTTGGGACTGAAGCTTTCTTT. Filled out from reference TRBV7-6 and TRBJ1-1, the complete variable domain reads GAGVSQSPRYKVTKRGQDVALRCDPISGHVSLYWYRQALGQGPEFLTYFNYEAQQDKSGLPNDRFSAERPEGSISTLTIQRTEQRDSAMYRCASSALSVGTEAFFGQGTRLTVV.

In this sample, this clonotype turned up many times. The chain joins TRBV7-8 to TRBJ2-5; tentative D call: TRBD2 (7 bases). Germline CDR1 and CDR2: SGHVS and FQNEAQ. V gave up 5 bases and J gave up 3 bases, with 16 bases separating them. CDR3 length: 15 amino acids. The CDR3 is CASSDTGGGEETQYF. The CDR3 DNA is TGTGCCAGCAGCGACACAGGAGGGGGGGAAGAGACCCAGTACTTC. Looking up the rest from reference TRBV7-8 and TRBJ2-5 gives the full variable domain: GAGVSQSPRYKVAKRGQDVALRCDPISGHVSLFWYQQALGQGPEFLTYFQNEAQLDKSGLPSDRFFAERPEGSVSTLKIQRTQQEDSAVYLCASSDTGGGEETQYFGPGTRLLVL.

The rearrangement links TRBV7-2 to TRBJ2-7; D gene unclear. CDR3 length: 13 amino acids. Germline CDR1 is SGHTA and CDR2 is FQGNSA. V dropped 4 bases and J dropped 3 bases, with 10 bases sitting between them. In nucleotides, the CDR3 is TGTGCCAGCAGCTCCTACGTATTCTACGAGCAGTACTTC. Translating it yields CASSSYVFYEQYF. The variable domain in full, with the rest retrieved from reference TRBV7-2 and TRBJ2-7, is GAGVSQSPSNKVTEKGKDVELRCDPISGHTALYWYRQSLGQGLEFLIYFQGNSAPDKSGLPSDRFSAERTGGSVSTLTIQRTQQEDSAVYLCASSSYVFYEQYFGPGTRLTVT.

This clonotype was observed a handful of times. The rearrangement joins TRBV25-1 to TRBJ2-3; D is possibly TRBD1 (5 bases). CDR3 length equals 15 residues. CDR1 is MGHDK and CDR2 is SYGVNS in the germline V gene. Trimming removed 0 bases at V and 4 bases at J, with 11 bases between. The CDR3 sequence: CASSEYGQGSDTQYF. The DNA for the CDR3 is TGTGCCAGCAGTGAATATGGGCAGGGTTCAGATACGCAGTATTTT. Based on the CDR3 plus reference TRBV25-1 and TRBJ2-3, the full variable domain is EADIYQTPRYLVIGTGKKITLECSQTMGHDKMYWYQQDPGMELHLIHYSYGVNSTEKGDLSSESTVSRIRTEHFPLTLESARPSHTSQYLCASSEYGQGSDTQYFGPGTRLTVL.

The chain couples TRBV12-3 or TRBV12-4 to TRBJ1-1, with 7 positions matching TRBD1. Losses at the gene ends were 9 bases for V and 1 base for J; bases not matched to a gene: 14. This CDR3 is built from 16 residues. In nucleotides, the CDR3 is TGTGCCAGTACTACAGGGGAAAGGATTTGGAACACTGAAGCTTTCTTT. Its translation is CASTTGERIWNTEAFF.

This clonotype was detected a few times. The J gene is TRBJ2-5, the V gene TRBV4-2; possible D gene TRBD1, 6 bases. From germline, CDR1 is LGHNA and CDR2 YNFKEQ. The CDR3 has 15 residues. V gave up 0 bases and J gave up 4 bases, with 12 bases separating them. The CDR3 reads CASSQDWDNRETQYF. In nucleotides, the CDR3 is TGTGCCAGCAGCCAAGACTGGGACAACCGAGAGACCCAGTACTTC.

This clonotype was counted many times. The V gene is TRBV7-6, the J gene TRBJ1-3, with D perhaps matching TRBD1 (5 bases). The germline V gene encodes CDR1 SGHVS and CDR2 FNYEAQ. V lost 5 bases and J 0 bases, leaving 17 bases between the germline ends. CDR3 length equals 17 residues. The CDR3 sequence: CASSPQGTPNSGNTIYF. CDR3 bases: TGTGCCAGCAGCCCTCAGGGAACCCCAAACTCTGGAAACACCATATATTTT.

This chain joins TRBV2 and TRBJ2-7; TRBD2 matches at 8 bases. The ends lost 7 bases at V and 7 bases at J; junction bases unmatched: 6. Per germline, CDR1 SNHLY and CDR2 FYNNEI. This CDR3 contains 12 residues. The CDR3 DNA is TGTGCCAGCAAAGGACTAGCAGAGGAGCAGTACTTC. Its protein is CASKGLAEEQYF. Using reference TRBV2 and TRBJ2-7 for the parts outside the CDR3, the full variable domain is EPEVTQTPSHQVTQMGQEVILRCVPISNHLYFYWYRQILGQKVEFLVSFYNNEISEKSEIFDDQFSVERPDGSNFTLKIRSTKLEDSAMYFCASKGLAEEQYFGPGTRLTVT.

This clonotype was counted a few times. This rearrangement joins TRBV4-3 to TRBJ1-6; TRBD1 aligns across 7 bases. In germline, CDR1 is LGHNA, CDR2 YSLEER. There are 13 residues in the CDR3. With 6 bases clipped from V and 6 bases from J, the junction kept 2 bases outside the gene matches. The CDR3 sequence: CASRRDSNSPLHF. The CDR3 coding sequence is TGCGCCAGCAGACGGGACAGTAATTCACCCCTCCACTTT.

The chain carries TRBV6-1 and TRBJ2-6; TRBD2 matches at 13 bases. Per germline, CDR1 MNHNS and CDR2 SASEGT. This CDR3 is 16 amino acids long. J was trimmed by 2 bases and V by 7 bases; bases with no gene match: 2. This CDR3 is CASTGLAGTGANVLTF. CDR3 DNA: TGTGCCAGCACGGGACTAGCGGGAACTGGGGCCAACGTCCTGACTTTC.